This TCR beta chain emerged from a study of cytomegalovirus exposure and HLA in healthy donors. Use of 60 Vbeta and 13 Jbeta primers characterized the PCR. Produced via immunoSEQ multiplex PCR; TCRdb's table is partial and in-frame only. The sample contains about 150,000 clones, about three quarters of which appear only once. Study results and limitations: Based on reports, TCR beta sequences accurately predicted HLA-A and HLA-B alleles for most subjects.

Concerning this clone: The antigen is unknown.

This receptor was obtained from a woman between 40 and 50 years old in good health and CMV-seronegative. Sequenced input: PBMCs.

The CDR3 sequence is CASSRVAGSTDTQYF. The CDR3 DNA sequence: TGTGCCAGTAGTCGGGTAGCGGGTAGCACAGATACGCAGTATTTT. J is TRBJ2-3 and V is TRBV19; TRBD2 aligns across 7 bases. The CDR3 has 15 residues. The germline gives CDR1 LNHDA, CDR2 SQIVND (reference sequence). The J segment lost 0 bases and the V segment lost 5 bases, leaving 5 bases of the junction unmatched.